This TCR beta chain was found in a study of shared clonotypes between healthy human individuals. Study-wide points: Among the subsets, naive ones generally showed larger estimated richness than memory ones. Clonotypes that were shared across a few donors made up around 5.5% of naive CD4 clonotypes.

Worth noting for this clone: Its specificity is unknown.

Generated by immunoSEQ multiplex PCR, the TCRdb table keeps only in-frame clones and is missing some. The table shows about 1 million clones, with around 76% occurring only once. From germline, CDR1 is MDHEN and CDR2 SYDVKM. CDR3 size: 13 residues. V lost 5 bases, J lost 7 bases, and 11 bases lay in between. The chain carries TRBV28 and TRBJ1-4; D remains ambiguous. The sequenced sample was memory CD4+ T cells sorted from blood. Subset indicated: CD45RA-negative fraction. This receptor was identified in a man in his late teens or twenties in good health. The CDR3 is CASSITDPEKLFF. The CDR3 DNA reads as TGTGCCAGCAGTATCACAGACCCTGAAAAACTGTTTTTT.